The 16 T cell receptor beta chains reported below all come from one sample, sequenced in a study of T-cell reconstitution after alpha-beta-depleted transplantation in children. Points from the study as a whole: Hyperexpanded clones declined; after one year, newly produced T cells mostly supplied diversity.

These receptors' antigens are unknown. Unique molecular identifiers were used to barcode this TCRbeta library. One entry per CDR3 protein results from TCRdb running MiXCR on the PCR reads. This table has about 300,000 distinct CDR3 sequences, over 7% appearing once. The sequences come from peripheral blood, collected 360 days after TCRalphabeta/CD19-depleted stem cell transplant. These receptors were collected from a female patient between 2 and 15 years old who had a stem cell transplant for Fanconi anemia, so the T cells may come from the graft donor.

This clonotype was counted at least ten times. The chain couples TRBV28 to TRBJ2-7; 10 bases agree with TRBD2. Germline V CDR1 and CDR2: MDHEN, SYDVKM. This CDR3 comprises 17 residues. Trimming took 0 bases from V and 5 from J; bases not matched to a gene: 10. CDR3 bases: TGTGCCAGCAGTTTATGGGGGATAGCGGGAGGCCTTGACGAGCAGTACTTC. Translated, it gives CASSLWGIAGGLDEQYF.

This sequence joins TRBV7-2 and TRBJ2-1, with D uncertain. Germline lookup yields CDR1 SGHTA and CDR2 FQGNSA. The CDR3 totals 15 residues. Trimming left V 1 base short and J 9 bases short, with 16 bases between. The CDR3 DNA is TGTGCCAGCAGCTTAGTAAGACTGGTCCATGTTGAGCAGTTCTTC. Its translation is CASSLVRLVHVEQFF.

The chain combines TRBV7-8 with TRBJ1-1, with D hard to call. Trimming removed 2 bases from V and 0 bases from J, with 7 bases in between. The CDR3 length is 14 residues. Germline V gives CDR1 SGHVS, CDR2 FQNEAQ. CDR3 sequence: CASSLQLLNTEAFF. CDR3 DNA: TGTGCCAGCAGCTTACAGCTCCTGAACACTGAAGCTTTCTTT.

As concerns this clonotype: Just one base apart from a much larger clone, this may be a read error. The chain couples TRBV4-1 to TRBJ2-2; D remains unclear. This CDR3 has 14 amino acids. With 2 bases removed from V and 3 bases from J, the gap between germline ends came to 7 bases. In germline, CDR1 is MGHRA, CDR2 YSYEKL. The chain's CDR3 is CASSQISYTGELFF. CDR3 DNA sequence: TGCGCCAGCAGCCAAATTTCGTACACCGGGGAGCTGTTTTTT.

This clonotype was counted at least ten times. The chain employs TRBV20-1 and TRBJ2-3; 8 bases align to TRBD2. Germline assignment: CDR1 DFQATT and CDR2 SNEGSKA (reference sequence). The CDR3 extends over 15 amino acids. The ends lost 3 bases at V and 4 bases at J; junction bases unmatched: 9. CDR3 nucleotide sequence: TGCAGTGCTAGTGAATCGCGGGGGGCCCCAGATACGCAGTATTTT. The encoded protein is CSASESRGAPDTQYF.

In its sample, this clonotype was seen many times. This chain joins TRBV12-3 or TRBV12-4 and TRBJ2-7, with 7 bases that match TRBD1. The J segment lost 3 bases and the V segment lost 6 bases, leaving 5 bases of the junction unmatched. This CDR3 contains 13 residues. For the CDR3, the DNA is TGTGCCAGCAGGGGGGACAGCCACTACGAGCAGTACTTC. Protein: CASRGDSHYEQYF.

This clonotype was observed at least ten times. V gene TRBV12-3 or TRBV12-4 combines with J gene TRBJ2-5; TRBD2 matches 11 bases. V trimming: 1 base; J trimming: 1 base; junction bases outside the gene matches: 8. This CDR3 is 18 amino acids long. Written as DNA, the CDR3 is TGTGCCAGCAGTTTAGTAGCGGGAGGGCCCGATTTCCAAGAGACCCAGTACTTC. This gives the protein CASSLVAGGPDFQETQYF.

This clonotype was found many times. This chain uses TRBV3-1 with TRBJ2-7, with D unresolved. The CDR3 runs 11 residues. V shed 5 bases and J shed 12 bases, with 14 bases lying between them. The germline CDR1 and CDR2 sequences are LGHDT and YNNKEL (reference sequence). This CDR3 is CASSYNTNWYF. The CDR3, as DNA: TGTGCCAGCAGCTACAACACAAATTGGTACTTC.

Only a few counts were recorded for this clonotype. The chain is built from TRBV25-1 and TRBJ2-6, with D unresolved. The CDR3 has 16 residues. V dropped 3 bases and J dropped 1 base, with 10 bases sitting between them. CDR1 and CDR2 (germline): MGHDK, SYGVNS. Written as DNA, the CDR3 is TGTGCCAGCAGTGATCCTTCTACATCTGGGGCCAACGTCCTGACTTTC. This sequence encodes CASSDPSTSGANVLTF. Using reference TRBV25-1 and TRBJ2-6 for the parts outside the CDR3, the full variable domain is EADIYQTPRYLVIGTGKKITLECSQTMGHDKMYWYQQDPGMELHLIHYSYGVNSTEKGDLSSESTVSRIRTEHFPLTLESARPSHTSQYLCASSDPSTSGANVLTFGAGSRLTVL.

This sequence joins TRBV21-1 and TRBJ1-5; TRBD1 is the table's D call, not checked against the DNA. TRBV21-1 constitutes a pseudogene. This CDR3 region has 14 residues. Here the CDR3 DNA reads TGTGCCAGCGTGGCAGGGTCCCCCAATCAGCCCCAGCATTTT. The encoded protein is CASVAGSPNQPQHF.

This clonotype was seen only a few times. The V and J genes are TRBV30 and TRBJ2-5; D is undetermined. Trimming stripped 3 bases from V and 2 bases from J, with 4 bases between. The CDR3 totals 11 residues. Per germline, CDR1 GTSNPN and CDR2 SVGIG (reference sequence). CDR3 amino acids: CAWSEQETQYF. In DNA form, the CDR3 reads TGTGCCTGGAGCGAACAAGAGACCCAGTACTTC.

The table lists this clonotype with a few counts. The V call is TRBV20-1, the J call TRBJ2-2, with 16 bases matching TRBD2. Unmatched junction bases numbered 7, after V lost 3 bases and J lost 6 bases. This CDR3 region has 17 residues. Germline V CDR1 and CDR2: DFQATT, SNEGSKA (reference sequence). CDR3 bases: TGCAGTGCTAGGGGACTAGCGGGGGGGCTCTCCGCCGGGGAGCTGTTTTTT. It is translated as CSARGLAGGLSAGELFF.

Ten or more counts support this clonotype. The chain is built from TRBV12-3 or TRBV12-4 and TRBJ2-1; no clear D. The V gene lost 1 base and the J gene lost 9 bases, with 10 bases spanning the gap. The CDR3 spans 13 residues. The CDR3 DNA reads TGTGCCAGCAGTTTAGGCGCCTCGGGTGAGCAGTTCTTC. Translating it yields CASSLGASGEQFF.

Details on this clonotype: A much larger clone lies a single base off, so this may be a read error. The chain has TRBV7-9 and TRBJ2-3; D uncertain. The J call may be in error: the DNA end matches TRBJ1-5 better. The CDR3 is 16 residues long. Germline V gene data show CDR1 as SEHNR and CDR2 as FQNEAQ (reference sequence). The CDR3 DNA is TGTGCCAGCAGCTTAGCATTAGCGGGTCCCACAGATACGCAGCATTTT. It is translated as CASSLALAGPTDTQHF.

At least ten counts were recorded for this clonotype. This chain uses TRBV12-3 or TRBV12-4 with TRBJ2-1; D might be TRBD2 (7 bases). V lost 8 bases, J lost 3 bases, and 20 bases lay in between. This CDR3 is built from 16 residues. Here the CDR3 DNA reads TGTGCCAGCGTCCTAAACGGAGGGGGGGACTACAATGAGCAGTTCTTC. Its translation is CASVLNGGGDYNEQFF.

This clonotype appeared many times. The CDR3 nucleotides are TGTGCCACCAGTGATCTCCTGACAGGGGGCGACCTCAATGAGCAGTTCTTC. Protein sequence: CATSDLLTGGDLNEQFF. V and J are TRBV24-1 and TRBJ2-1; 10 nucleotides line up with TRBD1. V was pared by 3 bases and J by 6 bases, with 10 bases of the junction left unmatched. CDR3 length equals 17 residues. Germline assignment: CDR1 KGHDR and CDR2 SFDVKD.